Following are 2 T cell receptor beta chains from one sample sequenced in a study of blood T cell repertoires in COVID-19. Sequencing used immunoSEQ multiplex PCR; TCRdb keeps in-frame clones, though not all of them. The table records 350,000 to 450,000 clones, around nine tenths of them present only once. The specimen was PBMCs or T cells enriched from blood (not recorded which). These receptors all stem from a woman aged 18-30 years who had been exposed to COVID-19.

The chain joins TRBV28 to TRBJ1-3; 8 positions match TRBD1. Trimming cost V 6 bases and J 3 bases; bases outside gene matches: 4. The V gene's germline CDR1 is MDHEN and CDR2 SYDVKM. The CDR3 contains 14 residues. CDR3 DNA: TGTGCCAGCAGGACAGGGGCGGGTGGAAACACCATATATTTT. It codes for CASRTGAGGNTIYF.

CDR3 amino acids: CASSPSLAGYNEQFF. The CDR3 region has the DNA TGTGCCAGCTCACCAAGTCTAGCGGGGTACAATGAGCAGTTCTTC. This chain joins TRBV18 and TRBJ2-1; 9 bases map to TRBD2. With 2 bases clipped from V and 4 bases from J, the junction kept 3 bases outside the gene matches. Germline V gene data show CDR1 as KGHSH and CDR2 as LQKENI. There are 15 residues in the CDR3.